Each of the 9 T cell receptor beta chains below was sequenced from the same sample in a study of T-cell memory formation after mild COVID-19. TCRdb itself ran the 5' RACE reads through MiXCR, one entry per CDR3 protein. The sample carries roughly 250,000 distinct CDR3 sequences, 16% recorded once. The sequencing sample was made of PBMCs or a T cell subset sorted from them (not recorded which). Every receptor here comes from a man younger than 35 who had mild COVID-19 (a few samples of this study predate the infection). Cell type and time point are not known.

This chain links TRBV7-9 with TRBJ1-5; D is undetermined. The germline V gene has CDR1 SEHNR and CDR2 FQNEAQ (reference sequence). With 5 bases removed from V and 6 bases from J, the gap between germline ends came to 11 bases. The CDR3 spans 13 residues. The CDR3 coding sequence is TGTGCCAGCAGCCCTGCGAGTGGTCAGCCCCAGCATTTT. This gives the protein CASSPASGQPQHF.

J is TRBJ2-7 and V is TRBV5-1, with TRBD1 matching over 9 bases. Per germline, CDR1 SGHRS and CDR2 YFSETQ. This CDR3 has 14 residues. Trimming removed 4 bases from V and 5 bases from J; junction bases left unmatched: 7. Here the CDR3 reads CASSPGQGPHEQYF. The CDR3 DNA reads TGCGCCAGCAGCCCAGGACAGGGGCCCCACGAGCAGTACTTC.

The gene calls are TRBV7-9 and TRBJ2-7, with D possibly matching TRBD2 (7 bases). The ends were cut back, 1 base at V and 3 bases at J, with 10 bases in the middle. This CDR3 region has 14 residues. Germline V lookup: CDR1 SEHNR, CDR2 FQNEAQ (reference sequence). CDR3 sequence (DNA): TGTGCCAGCAGCTTAGAGGGGGGGAACTACGAGCAGTACGTC. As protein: CASSLEGGNYEQYV.

The CDR3 sequence: CASSLVSSAGELFF. CDR3 in DNA: TGTGCCAGCAGCTTAGTTTCTAGCGCCGGGGAGCTGTTTTTT. V is TRBV7-2 and J is TRBJ2-2, with D perhaps TRBD2 (6 bases). V lost 1 base and J lost 6, with 9 bases in between. CDR1 is SGHTA, CDR2 FQGNSA, per germline. This CDR3 has 14 amino acids. The full variable domain, its missing parts supplied by reference TRBV7-2 and TRBJ2-2, is GAGVSQSPSNKVTEKGKDVELRCDPISGHTALYWYRQSLGQGLEFLIYFQGNSAPDKSGLPSDRFSAERTGGSVSTLTIQRTQQEDSAVYLCASSLVSSAGELFFGEGSRLTVL.

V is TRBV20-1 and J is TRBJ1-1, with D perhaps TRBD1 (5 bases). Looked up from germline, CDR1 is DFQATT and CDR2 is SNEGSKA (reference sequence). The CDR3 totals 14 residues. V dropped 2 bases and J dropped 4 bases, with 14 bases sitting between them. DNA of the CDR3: TGCAGTGCTAGACAGGGATCTGGGGGCACTGAAGCTTTCTTT. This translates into CSARQGSGGTEAFF.

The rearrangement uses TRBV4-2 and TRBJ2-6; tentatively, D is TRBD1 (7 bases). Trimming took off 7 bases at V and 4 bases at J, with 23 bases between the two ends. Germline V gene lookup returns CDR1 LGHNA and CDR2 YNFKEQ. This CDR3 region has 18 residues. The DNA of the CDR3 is TGTGCCAGCACTTACGGGGGAGGACAGGTAACCGGGGCCAACGTCCTGACTTTC. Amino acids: CASTYGGGQVTGANVLTF.

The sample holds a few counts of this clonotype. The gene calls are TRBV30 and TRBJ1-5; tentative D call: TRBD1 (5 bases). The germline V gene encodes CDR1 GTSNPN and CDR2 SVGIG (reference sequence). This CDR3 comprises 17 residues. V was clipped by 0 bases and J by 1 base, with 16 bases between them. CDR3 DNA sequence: TGTGCCTGGAGTGTAGACCGCGGGGGTCGAAGCAATCAGCCCCAGCATTTT. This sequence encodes CAWSVDRGGRSNQPQHF. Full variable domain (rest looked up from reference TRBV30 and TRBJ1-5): SQTIHQWPATLVQPVGSPLSLECTVEGTSNPNLYWYRQAAGRGLQLLFYSVGIGQISSEVPQNLSASRPQDRQFILSSKKLLLSDSGFYLCAWSVDRGGRSNQPQHFGDGTRLSIL.

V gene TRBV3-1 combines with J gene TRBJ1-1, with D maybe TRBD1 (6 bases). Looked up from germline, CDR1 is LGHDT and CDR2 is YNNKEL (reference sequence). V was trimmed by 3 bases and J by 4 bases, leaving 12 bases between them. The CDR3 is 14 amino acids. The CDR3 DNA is TGTGCCAGCAGCCAGTTCAGGGGACTCACTGAAGCTTTCTTT. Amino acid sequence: CASSQFRGLTEAFF. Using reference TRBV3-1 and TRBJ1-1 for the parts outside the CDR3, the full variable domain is DTAVSQTPKYLVTQMGNDKSIKCEQNLGHDTMYWYKQDSKKFLKIMFSYNNKELIINETVPNRFSPKSPDKAHLNLHINSLELGDSAVYFCASSQFRGLTEAFFGQGTRLTVV.

The CDR3: CASRQGFTEAFF. The DNA for the CDR3 is TGTGCCAGCAGACAGGGATTTACTGAAGCTTTCTTT. The chain links TRBV6-1 to TRBJ1-1; a weak D match, TRBD1 (6 bases). In germline, CDR1 is MNHNS, CDR2 SASEGT. Trimming removed 6 bases at V and 5 bases at J, with 10 bases between. The CDR3 consists of 12 residues.